This T cell receptor (beta chain) is from a study of OX40 agonist ivuxolimab in advanced cancers. Across the whole study: Aged about 20 to 80 with a mean of about 63 years, they were almost 85% male. Study-level points and caveats: Clonal expansion in partial responders at 0.1-3.0 mg/kg ranked among the lowest.

Comment on this clone: Its cognate antigen is unknown.

Some clones are missing from TCRdb's copy, which holds only in-frame ones; the method was immunoSEQ multiplex PCR. The table records approximately 80,000 clones, 70% to 85% of them present only once. There are 17 residues in the CDR3. Germline CDR1 MNHEY, CDR2 SMNVEV (reference sequence). The V gene lost 2 bases and the J gene lost 2 bases, with 16 bases spanning the gap. This TCR was recovered from an adult with an advanced solid tumor such as melanoma, head and neck, liver or kidney cancer. The input for sequencing was CD4+ or CD8+ T cells sorted from blood, taken in a trial of the OX40 agonist ivuxolimab. The genes are TRBV27 and TRBJ2-4; D not resolved. The DNA for the CDR3 is TGTGCCAGCAGTTTAACGGCGTATTCGAGGACCAAAAACATTCAGTACTTC. It yields the protein CASSLTAYSRTKNIQYF.